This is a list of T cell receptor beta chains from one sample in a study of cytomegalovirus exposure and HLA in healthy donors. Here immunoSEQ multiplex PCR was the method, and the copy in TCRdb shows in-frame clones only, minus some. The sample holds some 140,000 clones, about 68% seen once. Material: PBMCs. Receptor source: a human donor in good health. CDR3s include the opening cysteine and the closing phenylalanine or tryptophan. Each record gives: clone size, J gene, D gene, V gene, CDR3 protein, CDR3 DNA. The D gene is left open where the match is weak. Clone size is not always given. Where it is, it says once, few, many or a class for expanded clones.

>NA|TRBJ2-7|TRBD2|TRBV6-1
CASSGRLAGERLYEQYF
TGTGCCAGCAGTGGGAGACTAGCGGGAGAAAGGCTCTACGAGCAGTACTTC
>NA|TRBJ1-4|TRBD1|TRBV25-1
CASSHNRGRGEKLFF
TGTGCCAGCAGTCACAACAGGGGGCGCGGTGAAAAACTGTTTTTT
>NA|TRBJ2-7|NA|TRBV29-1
CSVERVRGINYEQYF
TGCAGCGTTGAAAGGGTCAGAGGGATAAACTACGAGCAGTACTTC
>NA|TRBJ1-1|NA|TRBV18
CASSPSGRDTEAFF
TGTGCCAGCTCACCAAGTGGCAGGGACACTGAAGCTTTCTTT
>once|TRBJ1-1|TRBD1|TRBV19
CASSIQTGTEAFF
TGTGCCAGTAGTATACAGACAGGGACTGAAGCTTTCTTT
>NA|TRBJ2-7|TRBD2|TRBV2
CASSLAGGLLPSEQYF
TGTGCCAGCAGCCTAGCGGGAGGTCTTCTCCCGAGCGAGCAGTACTTC
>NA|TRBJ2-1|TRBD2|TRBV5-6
CASSFGGRADEQFF
TGTGCCAGCAGCTTTGGCGGGAGGGCGGATGAGCAGTTCTTC
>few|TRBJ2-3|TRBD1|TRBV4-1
CASSRFPGGDGTDTQYF
TGCGCCAGCAGCCGCTTCCCAGGGGGAGATGGCACAGATACGCAGTATTTT
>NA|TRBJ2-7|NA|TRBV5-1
CASIRAGTYEQYF
TGCGCCAGCATCCGCGCAGGGACCTACGAGCAGTACTTC
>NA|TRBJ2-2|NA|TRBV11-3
CASSPPDFGAGELFF
TGTGCCAGCAGCCCACCGGACTTCGGGGCCGGGGAGCTGTTTTTT
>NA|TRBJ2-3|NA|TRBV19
CASSMGGSTDTQYF
TGTGCCAGTAGTATGGGCGGGAGCACAGATACGCAGTATTTT
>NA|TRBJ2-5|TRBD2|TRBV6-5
CASSVLAVREETQYF
TGTGCCAGCAGTGTCCTAGCGGTGAGGGAAGAGACCCAGTACTTC
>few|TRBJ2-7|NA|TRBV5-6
CASSLGQIYEQYF
TGTGCCAGCAGCCTCGGACAGATCTACGAGCAGTACTTC
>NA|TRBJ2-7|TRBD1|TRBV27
CASSAGTGDYEQYF
TGTGCCAGCAGCGCCGGGACAGGGGACTACGAGCAGTACTTC
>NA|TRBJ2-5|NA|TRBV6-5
CASSRSLGDGEQYF
TGTGCCAGCAGCCGGTCCCTGGGAGACGGGGAGCAGTACTTC
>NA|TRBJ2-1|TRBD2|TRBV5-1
CASSLELAGVGNEQFF
TGCGCCAGCAGCTTGGAATTAGCGGGAGTAGGCAATGAGCAGTTCTTC
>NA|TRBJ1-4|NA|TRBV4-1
CASSQAIGNEKLFF
TGCGCCAGCAGCCAAGCCATCGGGAATGAAAAACTGTTTTTT
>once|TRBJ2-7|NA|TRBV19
CASSGRDMPSYEQYF
TGTGCCAGTAGTGGCCGAGACATGCCCTCCTACGAGCAGTACTTC
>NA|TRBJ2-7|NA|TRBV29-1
CSVDRRRSSYEQYF
TGCAGCGTTGATCGGCGGAGGAGCTCCTACGAGCAGTACTTC
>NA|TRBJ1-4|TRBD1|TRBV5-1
CASTEGTATNEKLFF
TGCGCCAGCACGGAGGGGACAGCAACTAATGAAAAACTGTTTTTT
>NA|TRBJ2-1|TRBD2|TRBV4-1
CASSPLAGEQFF
TGCGCCAGCAGCCCCTTAGCGGGGGAGCAGTTCTTC
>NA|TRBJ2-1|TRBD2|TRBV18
CASSPLASSGRTEQFF
TGTGCCAGCTCACCACTGGCGTCTAGCGGGAGAACTGAGCAGTTCTTC
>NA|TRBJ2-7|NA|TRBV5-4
CASSLSSYEQYF
TGTGCCAGCAGCCTGAGCTCCTACGAGCAGTACTTC
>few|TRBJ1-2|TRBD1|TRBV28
CASSLSQGANYGYTF
TGTGCCAGCAGTTTGAGCCAGGGGGCGAACTATGGCTACACCTTC
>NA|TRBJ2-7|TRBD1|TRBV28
CASSPRTGRLEQYF
TGTGCCAGCAGTCCTCGGACAGGTCGACTCGAGCAGTACTTC
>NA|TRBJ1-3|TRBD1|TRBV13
CASADRSFSGNTIYF
TGTGCCAGCGCGGACAGGTCTTTCTCTGGAAACACCATATATTTT
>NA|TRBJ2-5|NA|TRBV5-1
CASSFGRSSKETQYF
TGCGCCAGCAGTTTTGGTCGAAGCTCCAAAGAGACCCAGTACTTC